The T cell receptor beta chain under discussion was sequenced for a study of OX40 agonist ivuxolimab in advanced cancers. The wider study: The patients received ivuxolimab by intravenous route every 2 weeks at 0.01 to 10 mg/kg.

Study conclusions and caveats: Clonal expansion by week 6 occurred in CD4+ and CD8+ blood T cells (at 0.1 to 3.0 mg/kg). More expanded clones were found, on average, in CD8+ than in CD4+ T cells.

For this clone: As yet, its antigen is unknown.

Clones were read by immunoSEQ multiplex PCR, and TCRdb kept only the in-frame ones, dropping some. Here the sample spans over 70,000 clones, approximately 86% being singletons. The CDR3 runs to 15 residues. Trimming at V came to 5 bases and at J to 0 bases, leaving 4 bases not matched to a gene. The V gene's germline CDR1 is SEHNR and CDR2 FQNEAQ (reference sequence). This clonotype was obtained from an adult with an advanced solid tumor such as melanoma, head and neck, liver or kidney cancer. The chain couples TRBV7-9 to TRBJ1-2; 9 nucleotides align to TRBD1. Material: CD4+ or CD8+ T cells sorted from blood, obtained in a trial of the OX40 agonist ivuxolimab. CDR3 in amino acids: CASSQQGAPNYGYTF. The CDR3 DNA sequence: TGTGCCAGCAGCCAACAGGGGGCCCCTAACTATGGCTACACCTTC.